This T cell receptor beta chain was identified in a study of sequential checkpoint blockade in melanoma. Overall study: First-line arms were nivolumab then ipilimumab, or the reverse, randomized 1:1.

As for treatment: randomized to nivolumab then ipilimumab (arm A) or the reverse (arm B). Live CD3+CD8+ CD19− CD56− cells were sorted from PBMCs. From germline, CDR1 is SGHTA and CDR2 FQGTGA. The V segment lost 5 bases and the J segment 9 bases; nucleotides outside the gene matches: 15. The CDR3 covers 16 residues. Method: immunoSEQ multiplex PCR; TCRdb's copy keeps in-frame clones and lacks some. The sample consists of 13,000 or so clones, roughly 82% of them appearing once. The gene calls are TRBV7-3 and TRBJ2-1, with 8 bases fitting TRBD2. The sequence was obtained from a human donor with melanoma. The sequencing used CD8+ T cells sorted from blood (inferred from file names), collected from a patient given nivolumab and ipilimumab in sequence. The DNA for the CDR3 is TGTGCCAGCAGCCCTTCGGGAGGGAGGAGCCGCGGTGAGCAGTTCTTC. This translates into CASSPSGGRSRGEQFF.